This T cell receptor beta chain was identified during a study of T cell repertoires in cytomegalovirus infection (dated by TCRdb to about 2019). Background on the whole study: Alongside well-studied HLA-B-restricted epitopes, the peptide stimulations were aimed at recently identified HLA-C-restricted CMV epitopes, whose presentation resists viral immunomodulation. The HLA type of each donor mattered for the analysis, because public TCR beta signatures pointed to carriage of CMV infection along with the matching HLA type.

TCRdb lists the instrument as Illumina HiSeq 1500. TCRdb reprocessed the public reads (quality trimming at Q25 with fastp, clone calling with MiXCR) and kept in-frame beta chains. Every entry covers one CDR3 protein and lists the most common genes and DNA from its rows. The sample table contains hundreds of thousands of distinct CDR3 sequences; only one count was recorded for 30% to 35% of them. Clones ranked in the top ten supply roughly a sixth of the sample. This specimen's treatment or condition label, per the study, means: in vitro stimulation with specific CMV peptide epitopes to enrich CMV-specific T cells. V is pruned by 7 bases and J by 4 bases, leaving 4 bases of the junction without a gene match. Spanning cysteine to phenylalanine, the CDR3 consists of 13 amino acids. Only the CDR3 DNA is retained, 39 bases long and in frame from the first base. CDR1 LNHDA and CDR2 SQIVND are derived from the germline V gene (reference sequence).

Broader findings and caveats from the paper: In the ex vivo response, HLA-C-restricted CMV-specific TCR beta clonotypes were dominant, and in two of eight donors the single most frequent clonotype came from this HLA-C-restricted group. In both this cohort and an independent roughly 400-donor cohort, the cumulative frequency of public TCR beta family members distinguished carriers of CMV infection plus the relevant HLA type.

Remarks on this clonotype: Its binding antigen is unknown. There are no base qualities to consult, and no much larger clone falls within one base.

The receptor's source is a human donor in good health (CMV status not recorded). Some clones in this sample may be carry-over from other donors' samples. The rearranged chain carries TRBV19 and TRBJ1-5; 7 bases in between match TRBD1. Source: cultured PBMCs, taken from culture after CMV antigen stimulation. The CDR3 loop reads CASTQGGNQPQHF. The DNA is as follows: TGTGCCAGTACCCAGGGGGGGAATCAGCCCCAGCATTTT.